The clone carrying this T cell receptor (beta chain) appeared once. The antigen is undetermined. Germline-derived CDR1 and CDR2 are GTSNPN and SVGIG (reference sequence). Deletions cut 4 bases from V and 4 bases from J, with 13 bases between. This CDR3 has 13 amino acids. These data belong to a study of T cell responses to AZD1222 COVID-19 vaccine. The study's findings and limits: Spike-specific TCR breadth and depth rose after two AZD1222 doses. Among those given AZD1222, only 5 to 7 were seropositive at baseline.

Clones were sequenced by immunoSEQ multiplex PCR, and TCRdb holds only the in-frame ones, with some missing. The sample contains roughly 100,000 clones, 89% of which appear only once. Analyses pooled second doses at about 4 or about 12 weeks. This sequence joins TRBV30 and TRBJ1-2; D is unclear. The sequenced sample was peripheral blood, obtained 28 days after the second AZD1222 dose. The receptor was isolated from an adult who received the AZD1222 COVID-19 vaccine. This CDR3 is CAWTTYRFYGYTF. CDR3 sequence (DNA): TGTGCCTGGACCACTTACAGATTCTATGGCTACACCTTC.